This is a list of T cell receptor beta chains from one sample in a study of blood T cell repertoires in COVID-19. Libraries were prepared by immunoSEQ multiplex PCR; TCRdb keeps only in-frame clonotypes and omits some of them. The table records fewer than 110,000 clones, over 70% of them present only once. Material for sequencing was peripheral blood. The receptors come from a human donor in a cohort sampled during active or convalescent COVID-19. CDR3s include the opening cysteine and the closing phenylalanine or tryptophan. Clone size is stated in some rows and not others, as once, few, many or a class when expanded.

-	TRBV19	TRBJ1-2	CASSIEVSGDYGYTF
-	TRBV7-2	TRBJ2-3	CASSSRRGGSDTQYF
-	TRBV19	TRBJ2-3	CASSMGQAGTTDTQYF
-	TRBV10-1	TRBJ1-4	CASLVQGQDEKLFF
once	TRBV6-5	TRBJ2-1	CASSYLSRGPYNEQFF
-	TRBV2	TRBJ1-1	CASNWDRATEAFF
few	TRBV4-3	TRBJ1-6	CASSHIGTGSYNSPLHF
-	TRBV10-3	TRBJ2-3	CAISEGQDTDTQYF
-	TRBV30	TRBJ2-7	CAWSVLDRDSYEQYF
-	TRBV7-2	TRBJ2-3	CASRGSGGSTDTQYF
-	TRBV19	TRBJ1-2	CASSPRQGTGGYTF
-	TRBV24-1	TRBJ2-1	CATSNRGAGTPYNEQFF
many	TRBV6-2/TRBV6-3	TRBJ2-1	CASSYSGGSINNEQFF
-	TRBV7-2	TRBJ2-3	CASTTREDTQYF
-	TRBV12-5	TRBJ2-2	CASGRNTGAGELFF
few	TRBV6-6	TRBJ2-7	CASSYPSGASYEQYF
-	TRBV5-1	TRBJ1-4	CASSLGDGVEKLFF
-	TRBV4-3	TRBJ2-7	CASSQDGTASYEQYF
-	TRBV19	TRBJ1-3	CASHTQQGVGNTIYF
-	TRBV16	TRBJ1-1	CASSLLRGSNTEAFF
-	TRBV9	TRBJ2-5	CASSPTRDRDYQETQYF
-	TRBV15	TRBJ2-1	CATSRVRQGYYNEQFF
-	TRBV6-6	TRBJ1-1	CASSSNQGGLNTEAFF
-	TRBV2	TRBJ1-1	CASERDFFSRGTEAFF
-	TRBV27	TRBJ1-6	CASRFSGLWGAPLHF
-	TRBV29-1	TRBJ2-1	CSITSGEEFF
-	TRBV7-2	TRBJ2-2	CASRPPEAGAGELFF
-	TRBV4-2	TRBJ2-5	CASSRRGTSGLLQETQYF
few	TRBV3-1/TRBV3-2	TRBJ1-1	CASSHSGTGVNTEAFF
-	TRBV6-2/TRBV6-3	TRBJ1-5	CASSSTGFGQPQHF
-	TRBV3-1/TRBV3-2	TRBJ2-2	CASSISGVTGELFF
-	TRBV6-5	TRBJ1-1	CASRSQNTEAFF
few	TRBV28	TRBJ1-2	CASSARRQGTRGYTF
-	TRBV5-1	TRBJ2-7	CASSSGLADYEQYF
-	TRBV5-4	TRBJ2-5	CASSPGLAEETQYF
-	TRBV27	TRBJ1-4	CASSLYASGQGRGEKLFF
-	TRBV7-6	TRBJ1-4	CASSLGGTGGETNEKLFF
-	TRBV24-1	TRBJ2-3	CATAGILGTDTQYF
-	TRBV19	TRBJ2-1	CASSMYPSGANNEQFF
-	TRBV6-6	TRBJ1-5	CASSPGQASNQPQHF
-	TRBV29-1	TRBJ1-2	CSVVGGPAQLYGYTF
-	TRBV29-1	TRBJ2-3	CSAAGGVGADTQYF
-	TRBV29-1	TRBJ1-1	CSVDNGVGTEAFF
few	TRBV7-2	TRBJ1-1	CASSSGYSLNTEAFF
-	TRBV9	TRBJ1-4	CASSTGTGGGWEKLFF
-	TRBV4-2	TRBJ2-3	CASSQAPRGAGDSTDTQYF
-	TRBV6-1	TRBJ1-1	CASSEWPGGSEAFF
-	TRBV3-1/TRBV3-2	TRBJ2-1	CASSQARTGMTNEQFF
-	TRBV5-1	TRBJ2-2	CASTSGTPNTGELFF
-	TRBV24-1	TRBJ2-1	CATSGPLAGEQFF
-	TRBV11-3	TRBJ2-5	CASSLYGQGNVETQYF
-	TRBV9	TRBJ2-2	CASSLGGGDTGELFF
-	TRBV6-6	TRBJ1-3	CASTGWEPGNTIYF
few	TRBV18	TRBJ2-7	CASSPTAVRSYEQYF
-	TRBV28	TRBJ1-1	CASSSAGGPVYTEAFF